This section outlines one T cell receptor (beta chain) sequence together with its context. This entry is derived from a study of T cell changes during pregnancy in multiple sclerosis. Using immunoSEQ multiplex PCR, the repertoire was profiled, and TCRdb retains in-frame clones only, with some absent. The sample has more than 35,000 clones, 92% seen once. Germline V CDR1 and CDR2: MDHEN, SYDVKM. The V end was cut by 3 bases, the J end by 3 bases, with 9 bases between. CDR3 length: 14 residues. Here the sequenced sample was CD4+ T cells from peripheral blood mononuclear cells, taken in the third trimester of pregnancy. This sequence originates from a female donor with multiple sclerosis, enrolled in a pregnancy study. The chain links TRBV28 to TRBJ2-1; possibly TRBD1 for D (5 bases). In DNA form, the CDR3 reads TGTGCCAGCAGTTTGGCAGGGTTCTACAATGAGCAGTTCTTC. Protein: CASSLAGFYNEQFF.